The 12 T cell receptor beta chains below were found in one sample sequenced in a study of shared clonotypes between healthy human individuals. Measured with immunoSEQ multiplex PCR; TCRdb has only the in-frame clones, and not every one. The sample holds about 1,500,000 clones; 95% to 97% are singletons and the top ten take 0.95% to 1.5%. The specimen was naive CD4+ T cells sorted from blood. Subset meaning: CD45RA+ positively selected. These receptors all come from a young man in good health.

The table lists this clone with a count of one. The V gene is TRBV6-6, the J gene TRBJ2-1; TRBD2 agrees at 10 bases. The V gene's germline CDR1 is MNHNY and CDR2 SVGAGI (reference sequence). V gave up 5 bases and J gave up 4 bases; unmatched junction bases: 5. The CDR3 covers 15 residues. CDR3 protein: CASSNGLAAYNEQFF. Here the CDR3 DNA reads TGTGCCAGCAGTAACGGACTAGCGGCTTACAATGAGCAGTTCTTC.

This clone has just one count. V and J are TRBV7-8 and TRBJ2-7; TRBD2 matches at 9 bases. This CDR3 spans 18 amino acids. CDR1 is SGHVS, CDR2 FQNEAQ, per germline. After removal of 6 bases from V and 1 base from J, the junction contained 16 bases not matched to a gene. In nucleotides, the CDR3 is TGTGCCAGCAGTTATTCCCTACAGGGACTAGCCGAGTCCTACGAGCAGTACTTC. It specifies CASSYSLQGLAESYEQYF.

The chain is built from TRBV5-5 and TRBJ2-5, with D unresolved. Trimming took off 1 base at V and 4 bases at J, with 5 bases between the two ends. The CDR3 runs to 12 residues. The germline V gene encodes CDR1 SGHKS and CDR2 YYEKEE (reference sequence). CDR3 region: CASSLQRETQYF. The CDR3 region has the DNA TGTGCCAGCAGCTTGCAGCGAGAGACCCAGTACTTC. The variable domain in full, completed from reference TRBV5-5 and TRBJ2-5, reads DAGVTQSPTHLIKTRGQQVTLRCSPISGHKSVSWYQQVLGQGPQFIFQYYEKEERGRGNFPDRFSARQFPNYSSELNVNALLLGDSALYLCASSLQRETQYFGPGTRLLVL.

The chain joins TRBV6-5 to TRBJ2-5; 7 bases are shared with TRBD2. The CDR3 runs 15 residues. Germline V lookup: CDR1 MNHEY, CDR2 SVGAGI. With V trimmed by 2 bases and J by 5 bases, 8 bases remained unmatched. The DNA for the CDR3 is TGTGCCAGCAGTTACCCCAGGGAGGGAAGGGAGACCCAGTACTTC. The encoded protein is CASSYPREGRETQYF.

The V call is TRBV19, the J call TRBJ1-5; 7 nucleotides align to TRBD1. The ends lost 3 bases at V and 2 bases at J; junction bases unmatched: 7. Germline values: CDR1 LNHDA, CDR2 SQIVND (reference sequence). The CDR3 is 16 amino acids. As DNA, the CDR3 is TGTGCCAGTAGTATCTTACAGGGGCCAGGCAATCAGCCCCAGCATTTT. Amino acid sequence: CASSILQGPGNQPQHF.

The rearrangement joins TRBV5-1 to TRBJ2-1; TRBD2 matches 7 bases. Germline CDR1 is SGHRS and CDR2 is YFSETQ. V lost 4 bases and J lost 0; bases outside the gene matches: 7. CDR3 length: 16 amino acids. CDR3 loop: CASSPTGTISYNEQFF. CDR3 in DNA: TGCGCCAGCAGCCCCACCGGGACTATCTCCTACAATGAGCAGTTCTTC.

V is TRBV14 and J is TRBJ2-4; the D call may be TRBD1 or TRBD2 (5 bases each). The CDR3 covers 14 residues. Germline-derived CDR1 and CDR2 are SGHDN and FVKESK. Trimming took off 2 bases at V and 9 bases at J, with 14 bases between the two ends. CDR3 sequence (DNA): TGTGCCAGCAGCCAAAGCGATCCGAGGGGCATTCAGTACTTC. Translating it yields CASSQSDPRGIQYF.

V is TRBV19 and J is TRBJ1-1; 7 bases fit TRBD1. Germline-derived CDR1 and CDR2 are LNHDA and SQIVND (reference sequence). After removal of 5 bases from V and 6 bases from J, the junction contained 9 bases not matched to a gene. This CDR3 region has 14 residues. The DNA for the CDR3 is TGTGCCAGTAGTGTCCAGACAGGGCCAGCTGAAGCTTTCTTT. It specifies CASSVQTGPAEAFF.

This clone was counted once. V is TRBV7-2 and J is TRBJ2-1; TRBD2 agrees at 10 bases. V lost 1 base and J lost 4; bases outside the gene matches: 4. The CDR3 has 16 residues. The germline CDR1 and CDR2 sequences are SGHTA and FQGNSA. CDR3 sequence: CASSLGGTSAYNEQFF. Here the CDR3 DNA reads TGTGCCAGCAGCTTAGGCGGGACTAGCGCATACAATGAGCAGTTCTTC. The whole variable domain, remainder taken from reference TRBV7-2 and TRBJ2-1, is GAGVSQSPSNKVTEKGKDVELRCDPISGHTALYWYRQSLGQGLEFLIYFQGNSAPDKSGLPSDRFSAERTGGSVSTLTIQRTQQEDSAVYLCASSLGGTSAYNEQFFGPGTRLTVL.

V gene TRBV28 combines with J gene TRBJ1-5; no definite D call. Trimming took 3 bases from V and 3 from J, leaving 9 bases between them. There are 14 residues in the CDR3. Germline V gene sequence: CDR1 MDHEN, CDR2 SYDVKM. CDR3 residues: CASSFGNLNQPQHF. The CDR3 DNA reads TGTGCCAGCAGTTTCGGCAATCTCAATCAGCCCCAGCATTTT.

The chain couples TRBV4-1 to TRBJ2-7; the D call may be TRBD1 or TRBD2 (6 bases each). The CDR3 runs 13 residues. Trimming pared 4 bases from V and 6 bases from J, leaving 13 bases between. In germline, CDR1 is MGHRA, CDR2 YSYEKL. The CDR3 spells CASSLNRDSEQYF. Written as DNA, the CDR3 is TGCGCCAGCAGCCTCAACAGGGACTCCGAGCAGTACTTC.

CDR3: CASSSGTGPNYGYTF. As DNA, the CDR3 is TGTGCCAGCAGCTCGGGGACAGGGCCGAACTATGGCTACACCTTC. The chain has TRBV13 and TRBJ1-2, with 9 bases aligning to TRBD1. The CDR3 covers 15 residues. Germline V gene lookup returns CDR1 PRHDT and CDR2 FYEKMQ (reference sequence). Trimming removed 4 bases from V and 2 bases from J; junction bases left unmatched: 5.